These 12 T cell receptor beta chains came from one sample sequenced in a study of CD8+CD57+ T cells in acquired aplastic anemia. Individuals selected for sequencing had exhibited CD8+CD57+ cell expansion on flow cytometry. The use of genomic DNA as template underpinned the TCR beta VDJ and CDR3 profiling. TCRdb itself ran the reads through MiXCR, one entry per CDR3 protein. This sample carries 180,000 or so distinct CDR3 sequences, roughly 48% of them seen once, and the ten largest clones take more than 0.95%. Sequencing was carried out using sorted CD4+, CD8+, or CD8+CD57+ T cells (not recorded which) from PBMCs. The origin of the receptors is a human donor with aplastic anemia.

The sample holds many counts of this clonotype. The rearrangement joins TRBV6-1 to TRBJ2-1; 12 bases fit TRBD1. The junction had 6 bases not matched to a gene; V was cut back by 6 bases and J by 9 bases. Per the germline V gene, CDR1 is MNHNS and CDR2 is SASEGT. The CDR3 spans 14 residues. For the CDR3, the DNA is TGTGCCAGCAGCGCCGGGACAGGGGGCTTTGAGCAGTTCTTC. Its translation: CASSAGTGGFEQFF.

This clonotype has only a few counts. This chain links TRBV20-1 with TRBJ1-2, with TRBD1 identical over 7 bases. This CDR3 spans 14 amino acids. Germline V gene data show CDR1 as DFQATT and CDR2 as SNEGSKA (reference sequence). V was pared by 0 bases and J by 4 bases, with 5 bases of the junction left unmatched. The DNA of the CDR3 is TGCAGTGCTAGAGAGGGACAGATCCTCTATGGCTACACCTTC. Its translation: CSAREGQILYGYTF.

The chain combines TRBV7-2 with TRBJ1-2; 7 bases line up with TRBD1. The V gene's germline CDR1 is SGHTA and CDR2 FQGNSA. This CDR3 is 12 amino acids long. The ends lost 5 bases at V and 8 bases at J; junction bases unmatched: 5. The DNA for the CDR3 is TGTGCCAGCAGCCGAGGGGGCGGGGGCTACACCTTC. It specifies CASSRGGGGYTF.

This clonotype was picked up many times. This chain uses TRBV7-2 with TRBJ1-2; 8 bases match TRBD1. J lost 1 base, V lost 7 bases, and 8 bases had no gene match. This CDR3 comprises 15 residues. CDR1 and CDR2 from the germline V gene are SGHTA and FQGNSA. The CDR3 loop reads CASNLNGQGNYGYTF. CDR3 DNA sequence: TGTGCCAGCAACCTCAACGGACAGGGTAACTATGGCTACACCTTC. Full variable domain (rest looked up from reference TRBV7-2 and TRBJ1-2): GAGVSQSPSNKVTEKGKDVELRCDPISGHTALYWYRQSLGQGLEFLIYFQGNSAPDKSGLPSDRFSAERTGGSVSTLTIQRTQQEDSAVYLCASNLNGQGNYGYTFGSGTRLTVV.

This clonotype was counted only a few times. The chain employs TRBV6-1 and TRBJ2-4, with D maybe TRBD1 (7 bases). The CDR3 has 13 amino acids. V lost 8 bases and J 13 bases, leaving 21 bases between the germline ends. Germline lookup yields CDR1 MNHNS and CDR2 SASEGT. Here the CDR3 DNA reads TGTGCCAGCCGGACAGGAGGGAGTTATCTCCAGTACTTC. Its protein product is CASRTGGSYLQYF.

This clonotype appeared once. The CDR3 coding sequence is TGCGCCAGCAGCCAAGATCGACAGGGGTCCTACGAGCAGTACTTC. It specifies CASSQDRQGSYEQYF. The chain links TRBV4-3 to TRBJ2-7, with TRBD1 matching 8 bases. V was pared by 0 bases and J by 1 base, with 2 bases of the junction left unmatched. The germline V gene has CDR1 LGHNA and CDR2 YSLEER. The length of the CDR3 is 15 residues.

This clonotype was recorded many times. This sequence joins TRBV7-6 and TRBJ2-1; 9 bases are shared with TRBD2. In germline, CDR1 is SGHVS, CDR2 FNYEAQ. CDR3 size: 15 residues. V trimming: 1 base; J trimming: 5 bases; junction bases outside the gene matches: 3. The CDR3 loop reads CASSLEPSGDNEQFF. CDR3 DNA sequence: TGTGCCAGCAGCTTAGAGCCTAGCGGGGACAATGAGCAGTTCTTC.

This clonotype was observed many times. V usage is TRBV25-1 and J usage is TRBJ1-1; D is perhaps TRBD1 (5 bases). The CDR3 is 15 residues long. The V gene's germline CDR1 is MGHDK and CDR2 SYGVNS. V was pared by 1 base and J by 4 bases, with 13 bases between. The CDR3 coding sequence is TGTGCCAGCAGTGAATTAGGCCAGAGGGGCACTGAAGCTTTCTTT. It is translated as CASSELGQRGTEAFF.

This rearrangement joins TRBV29-1 to TRBJ1-1; 7 bases are shared with TRBD1. The CDR3 is made up of 11 amino acids. Germline V lookup: CDR1 SQVTM, CDR2 ANQGSEA. Trimming took 4 bases from V and 8 from J; bases not matched to a gene: 4. CDR3 DNA: TGCAGCGTTGCAGGGGGATCCGAAGCTTTCTTT. It translates to CSVAGGSEAFF.

V usage is TRBV18 and J usage is TRBJ2-2, with TRBD2 as a possible D gene (5 bases). CDR1 is KGHSH and CDR2 is LQKENI in the germline V gene. This CDR3 spans 15 amino acids. Trimming pared 2 bases from V and 3 bases from J, leaving 10 bases between. The CDR3 DNA reads as TGTGCCAGCTCACCAGCGGGTTGGGACACCGGGGAGCTGTTTTTT. Translating gives CASSPAGWDTGELFF.

The table lists this clonotype with a few counts. The V call is TRBV29-1, the J call TRBJ2-7; the D is unclear. The CDR3 runs to 14 residues. Germline-derived CDR1 and CDR2 are SQVTM and ANQGSEA. Trimming cost V 4 bases and J 0 bases, with 13 bases left between them. The CDR3 DNA reads as TGCAGCGTTGTAGGACCAACTACCTCCTACGAGCAGTACTTC. Its translation: CSVVGPTTSYEQYF.

The rearrangement links TRBV10-3 to TRBJ2-5; a possible D gene is TRBD1 (6 bases). This CDR3 is 12 amino acids long. Per germline, CDR1 ENHRY and CDR2 SYGVKD. V shed 4 bases and J shed 3 bases, with 6 bases lying between them. The CDR3 sequence is CAISGTEETQYF. In DNA, the CDR3 is TGTGCCATCAGTGGGACAGAAGAGACCCAGTACTTC.